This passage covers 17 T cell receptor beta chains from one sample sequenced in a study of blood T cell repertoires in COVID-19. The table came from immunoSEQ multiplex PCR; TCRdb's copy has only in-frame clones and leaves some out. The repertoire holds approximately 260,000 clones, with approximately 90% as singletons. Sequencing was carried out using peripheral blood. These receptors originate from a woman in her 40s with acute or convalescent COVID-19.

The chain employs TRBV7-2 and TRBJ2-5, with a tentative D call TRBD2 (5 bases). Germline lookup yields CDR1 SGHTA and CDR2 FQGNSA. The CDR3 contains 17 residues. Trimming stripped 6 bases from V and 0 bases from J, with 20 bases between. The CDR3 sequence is CASSPGQIATHQETQYF. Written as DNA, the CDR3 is TGTGCCAGCAGTCCGGGCCAAATAGCGACACACCAAGAGACCCAGTACTTC.

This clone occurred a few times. DNA for the CDR3: TGTGCCAGTAGTACAACCCGGGACAGAGATTCACCCCTCCACTTT. Its translation is CASSTTRDRDSPLHF. This chain uses TRBV19 with TRBJ1-6; 7 nucleotides match TRBD1. CDR3 size: 15 residues. Germline V lookup: CDR1 LNHDA, CDR2 SQIVND (reference sequence). The ends lost 4 bases at V and 8 bases at J; junction bases unmatched: 8.

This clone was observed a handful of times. CDR3 region: CASSSSGTTSNQPQHF. The CDR3 DNA is TGTGCCAGCAGTTCCTCCGGGACAACTAGCAATCAGCCCCAGCATTTT. This chain joins TRBV6-5 and TRBJ1-5; the D gene is possibly TRBD1 (6 bases). CDR1 and CDR2 from the germline V gene are MNHEY and SVGAGI. The CDR3 loop spans 16 amino acids. Trimming stripped 4 bases from V and 0 bases from J, with 13 bases between.

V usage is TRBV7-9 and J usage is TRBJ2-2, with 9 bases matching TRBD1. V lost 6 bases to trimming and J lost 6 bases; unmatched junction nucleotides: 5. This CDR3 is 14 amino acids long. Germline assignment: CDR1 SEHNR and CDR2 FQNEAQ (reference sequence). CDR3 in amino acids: CASRTGQGPGELFF. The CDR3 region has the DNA TGTGCCAGCAGAACGGGACAGGGTCCCGGGGAGCTGTTTTTT.

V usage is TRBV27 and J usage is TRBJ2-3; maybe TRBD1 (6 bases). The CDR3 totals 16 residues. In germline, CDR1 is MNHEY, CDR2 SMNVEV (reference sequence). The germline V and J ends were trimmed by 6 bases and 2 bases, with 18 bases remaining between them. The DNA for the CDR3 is TGTGCCAGCAGCTCAAGCAAGGGGGAGACCACAGATACGCAGTATTTT. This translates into CASSSSKGETTDTQYF.

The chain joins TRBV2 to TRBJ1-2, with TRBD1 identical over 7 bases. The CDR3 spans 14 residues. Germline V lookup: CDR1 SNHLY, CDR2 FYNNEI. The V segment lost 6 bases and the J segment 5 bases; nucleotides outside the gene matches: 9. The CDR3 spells CASRRGGRGYGYTF. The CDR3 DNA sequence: TGTGCCAGCAGAAGAGGGGGCCGTGGGTATGGCTACACCTTC.

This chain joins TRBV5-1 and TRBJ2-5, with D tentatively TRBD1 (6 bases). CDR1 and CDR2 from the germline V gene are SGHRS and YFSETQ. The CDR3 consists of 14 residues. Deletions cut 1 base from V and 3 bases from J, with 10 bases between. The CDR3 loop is CASSLNPGEETQYF. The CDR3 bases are TGCGCCAGCAGCTTGAATCCAGGGGAAGAGACCCAGTACTTC.

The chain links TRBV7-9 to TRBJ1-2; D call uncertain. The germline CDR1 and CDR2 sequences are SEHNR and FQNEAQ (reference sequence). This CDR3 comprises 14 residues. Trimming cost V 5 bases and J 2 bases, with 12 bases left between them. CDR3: CASSPGQPNYGYTF. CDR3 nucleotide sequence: TGTGCCAGCAGCCCTGGGCAGCCAAACTATGGCTACACCTTC.

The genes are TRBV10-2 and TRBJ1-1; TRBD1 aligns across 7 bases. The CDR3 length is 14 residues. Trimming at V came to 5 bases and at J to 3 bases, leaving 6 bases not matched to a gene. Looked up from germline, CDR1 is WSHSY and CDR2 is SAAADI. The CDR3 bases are TGCGCCAGCAGTAGCCACAGGGGTCACACTGAAGCTTTCTTT. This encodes CASSSHRGHTEAFF.

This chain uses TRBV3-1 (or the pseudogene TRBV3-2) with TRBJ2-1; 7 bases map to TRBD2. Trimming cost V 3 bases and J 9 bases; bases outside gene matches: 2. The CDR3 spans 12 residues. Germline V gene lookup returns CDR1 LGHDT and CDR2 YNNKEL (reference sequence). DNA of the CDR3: TGTGCCAGCAGCCAGGGGGGGTTTGAGCAGTTCTTC. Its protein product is CASSQGGFEQFF.

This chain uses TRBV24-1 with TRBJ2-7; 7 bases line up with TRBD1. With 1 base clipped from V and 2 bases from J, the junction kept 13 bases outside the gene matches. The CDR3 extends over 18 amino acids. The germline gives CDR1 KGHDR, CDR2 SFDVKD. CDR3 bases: TGTGCCACCAGTGATTTCCAATGGGACAGAGCTTTCCCCTACGAGCAGTACGTC. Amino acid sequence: CATSDFQWDRAFPYEQYV.

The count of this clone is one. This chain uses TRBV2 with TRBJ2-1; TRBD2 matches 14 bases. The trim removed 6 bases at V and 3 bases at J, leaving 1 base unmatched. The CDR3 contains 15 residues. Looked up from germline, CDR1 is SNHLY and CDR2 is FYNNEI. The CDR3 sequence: CASRGTSGGYNEQFF. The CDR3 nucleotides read TGTGCCAGCAGAGGGACTAGCGGGGGCTACAATGAGCAGTTCTTC.

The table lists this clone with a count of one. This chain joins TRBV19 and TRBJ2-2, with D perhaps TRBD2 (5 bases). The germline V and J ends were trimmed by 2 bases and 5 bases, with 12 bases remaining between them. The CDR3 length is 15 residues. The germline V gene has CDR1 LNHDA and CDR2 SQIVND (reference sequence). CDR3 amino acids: CASSIFGVWTGELFF. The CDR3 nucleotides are TGTGCCAGTAGTATATTCGGGGTGTGGACCGGGGAGCTGTTTTTT.

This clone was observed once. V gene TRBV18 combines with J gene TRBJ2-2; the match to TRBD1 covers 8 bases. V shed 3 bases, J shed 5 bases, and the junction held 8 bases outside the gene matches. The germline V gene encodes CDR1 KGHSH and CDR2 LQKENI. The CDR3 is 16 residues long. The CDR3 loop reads CASSPLSDRATGELFF. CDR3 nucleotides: TGTGCCAGCTCACCGCTCTCGGACAGGGCGACCGGGGAGCTGTTTTTT.

The CDR3 sequence is CASSPRGNGKNIQYF. In DNA, the CDR3 is TGTGCCAGCAGCCCGAGGGGGAATGGCAAAAACATTCAGTACTTC. This chain links TRBV11-2 with TRBJ2-4; TRBD1 might be the D (6 bases). CDR3 length: 15 amino acids. Looked up from germline, CDR1 is SGHAT and CDR2 is FQNNGV. V was pared by 5 bases and J by 3 bases, with 14 bases between.

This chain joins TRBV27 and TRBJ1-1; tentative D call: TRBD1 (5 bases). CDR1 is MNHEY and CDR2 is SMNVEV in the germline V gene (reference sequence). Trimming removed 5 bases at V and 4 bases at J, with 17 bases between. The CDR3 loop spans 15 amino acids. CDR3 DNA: TGTGCCAGCAGTCATAGGACGGGGACTGGCACTGAAGCTTTCTTT. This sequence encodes CASSHRTGTGTEAFF.

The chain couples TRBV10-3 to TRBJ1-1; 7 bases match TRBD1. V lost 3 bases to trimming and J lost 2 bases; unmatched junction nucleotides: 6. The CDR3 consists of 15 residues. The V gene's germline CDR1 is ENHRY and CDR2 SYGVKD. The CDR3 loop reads CAISDRGQVNTEAFF. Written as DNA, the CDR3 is TGTGCCATCAGTGACCGCGGACAGGTCAACACTGAAGCTTTCTTT.